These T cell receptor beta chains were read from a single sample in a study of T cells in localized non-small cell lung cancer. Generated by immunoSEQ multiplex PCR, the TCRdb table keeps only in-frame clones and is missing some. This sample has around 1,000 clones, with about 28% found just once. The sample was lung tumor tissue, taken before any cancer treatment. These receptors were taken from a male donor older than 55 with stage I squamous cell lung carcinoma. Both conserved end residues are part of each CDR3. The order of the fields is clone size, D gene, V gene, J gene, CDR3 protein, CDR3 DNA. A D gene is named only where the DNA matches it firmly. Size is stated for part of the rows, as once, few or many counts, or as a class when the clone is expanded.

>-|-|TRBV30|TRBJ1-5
CAWSATGPGSNQPQHF
TGTGCCTGGAGCGCTACAGGCCCTGGGAGCAATCAGCCCCAGCATTTT
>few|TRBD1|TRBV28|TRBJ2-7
CASSLVGTGYKRQYF
TGTGCCAGCAGTTTGGTCGGGACAGGGTATAAGCGGCAGTACTTC
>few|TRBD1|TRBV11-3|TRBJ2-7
CASSLDPTGSTYEQYF
TGTGCCAGCAGCTTGGATCCGACAGGGTCCACCTACGAGCAGTACTTC
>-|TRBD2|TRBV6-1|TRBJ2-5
CASSEAGGGQETQYF
TGTGCCAGCAGTGAAGCTGGCGGGGGTCAAGAGACCCAGTACTTC
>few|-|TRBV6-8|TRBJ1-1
CASTARAGNTEAFF
TGTGCCAGCACCGCCAGGGCTGGGAACACTGAAGCTTTCTTT
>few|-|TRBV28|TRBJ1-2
CASGIWTDNYGYTF
TGTGCCAGCGGGATCTGGACGGATAACTATGGCTACACCTTC
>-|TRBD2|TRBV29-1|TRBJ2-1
CSARLAGGYNEQFF
TGCAGCGCCAGACTAGCGGGAGGGTACAATGAGCAGTTCTTC
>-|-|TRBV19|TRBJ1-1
CASSASRSTEAFF
TGTGCCAGTAGTGCGAGTCGGAGCACTGAAGCTTTCTTT
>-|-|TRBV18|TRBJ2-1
CATSDDQGSNEQFF
TGTGCCACCTCCGACGATCAGGGCAGCAATGAGCAGTTCTTC
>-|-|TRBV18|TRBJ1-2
CASSPYVGINYGYTF
TGTGCCAGCTCACCTTATGTAGGCATAAACTATGGCTACACCTTC
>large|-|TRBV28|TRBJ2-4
CASSFEPSQAKNIQYF
TGTGCCAGCAGTTTCGAACCGTCCCAAGCCAAAAACATTCAGTACTTC
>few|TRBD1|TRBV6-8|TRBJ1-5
CASRRDRGDNQPQHF
TGTGCCAGCAGAAGGGACAGGGGTGACAATCAGCCCCAGCATTTT
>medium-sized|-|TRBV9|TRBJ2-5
CASTSGPGGKTQYF
TGTGCCAGCACTTCGGGCCCAGGGGGGAAGACCCAGTACTTC
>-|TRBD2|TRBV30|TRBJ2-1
CAWSSGRLDEQFF
TGTGCCTGGTCAAGCGGGAGACTGGATGAGCAGTTCTTC
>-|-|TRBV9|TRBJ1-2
CASSPLDAGANYGYTF
TGTGCCAGCAGCCCTCTAGACGCCGGGGCTAACTATGGCTACACCTTC
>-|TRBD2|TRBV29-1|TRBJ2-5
CSVGMVAGGVRETQYF
TGCAGCGTTGGTATGGTAGCGGGAGGCGTCCGAGAGACCCAGTACTTC
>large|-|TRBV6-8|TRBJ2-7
CASRSSGWGIYEQYF
TGTGCCAGCAGGAGTTCGGGTTGGGGGATCTACGAGCAGTACTTC
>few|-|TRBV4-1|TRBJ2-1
CASSQDRTEQFF
TGCGCCAGCAGCCAAGATCGTACCGAGCAGTTCTTC
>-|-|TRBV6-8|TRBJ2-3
CASTQDGMIDTQYF
TGTGCCAGCACCCAAGACGGGATGATAGATACGCAGTATTTT
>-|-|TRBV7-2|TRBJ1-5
CASSLLDTGPQHF
TGTGCCAGCAGCTTATTAGATACCGGGCCCCAGCATTTT
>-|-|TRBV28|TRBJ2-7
CASTPGLYEQYF
TGTGCCAGCACCCCTGGGCTCTACGAGCAGTACTTC
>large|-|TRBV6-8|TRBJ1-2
CASSYSIAGTGGYTF
TGTGCCAGCAGTTACTCGATTGCCGGGACGGGCGGCTACACCTTC
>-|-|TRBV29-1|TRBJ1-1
CSVSRGSYTEAFF
TGCAGCGTCTCCAGGGGTTCGTACACTGAAGCTTTCTTT
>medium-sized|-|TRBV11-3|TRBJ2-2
CASSLGDRSTGELFF
TGTGCCAGCAGCTTAGGGGACCGGTCAACGGGGGAGCTGTTTTTT
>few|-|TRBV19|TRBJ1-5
CASSQGTNQPQHF
TGTGCCAGTAGTCAAGGGACGAATCAGCCCCAGCATTTT
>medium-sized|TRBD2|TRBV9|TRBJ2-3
CATLRLAGITDTQYF
TGTGCCACCCTTCGACTAGCGGGGATCACAGATACGCAGTATTTT
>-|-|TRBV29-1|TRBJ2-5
CSASGGIGETQYF
TGCAGCGCGAGTGGCGGAATCGGGGAGACCCAGTACTTC
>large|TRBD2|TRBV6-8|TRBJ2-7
CASSYSGLAAGEQYF
TGTGCCAGCAGTTACTCGGGACTAGCGGCTGGGGAGCAGTACTTC
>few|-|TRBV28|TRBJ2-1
CASSLWGEINYNEQFF
TGTGCCAGCAGTTTATGGGGGGAGATCAACTACAATGAGCAGTTCTTC
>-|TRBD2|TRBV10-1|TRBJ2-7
CASSGGGEQYF
TGCGCCAGCAGTGGCGGGGGCGAGCAGTACTTC
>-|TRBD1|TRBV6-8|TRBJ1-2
CASRDRGAGYTF
TGTGCCAGCAGGGACAGGGGCGCTGGCTACACCTTC
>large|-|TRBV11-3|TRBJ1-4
CASSLEGLNEKLFF
TGTGCCAGCAGCCTGGAAGGGTTGAATGAAAAACTGTTTTTT
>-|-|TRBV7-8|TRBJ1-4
CASSLVEGEKLFF
TGTGCCAGCAGCTTAGTTGAAGGTGAAAAACTGTTTTTT
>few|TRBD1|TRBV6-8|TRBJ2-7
CASSSIIIGTGLDEQYF
TGTGCCAGCAGTTCTATTATCATCGGGACAGGGCTGGACGAGCAGTACTTC
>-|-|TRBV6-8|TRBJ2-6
CASSRGGAGANVLTF
TGTGCCAGCAGTCGAGGCGGGGCTGGGGCCAACGTCCTGACTTTC
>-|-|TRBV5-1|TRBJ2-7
CASSLFSQGYEQYF
TGCGCCAGCAGCTTGTTCAGTCAAGGCTACGAGCAGTACTTC
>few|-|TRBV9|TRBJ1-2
CASSGLHRVGDYGYTF
TGTGCCAGCAGCGGTCTGCACAGGGTTGGAGACTATGGCTACACCTTC
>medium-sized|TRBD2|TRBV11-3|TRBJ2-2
CASSWGTSGTGTGELFF
TGTGCCAGCAGCTGGGGGACTAGCGGGACCGGTACCGGGGAGCTGTTTTTT
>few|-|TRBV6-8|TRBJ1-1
CASSLRSPREKGTEAFF
TGTGCCAGCAGTTTAAGGAGCCCTAGGGAGAAAGGGACTGAAGCTTTCTTT
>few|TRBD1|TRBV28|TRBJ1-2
CASSRGQGGWNYGYTF
TGTGCCAGCAGCCGCGGACAGGGCGGATGGAACTATGGCTACACCTTC
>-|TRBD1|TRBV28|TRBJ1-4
CASSSTGGRNEKLFF
TGTGCCAGCAGTTCGACAGGGGGCAGGAATGAAAAACTGTTTTTT
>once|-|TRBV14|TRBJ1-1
CASSQSPRTEAFF
TGTGCCAGCAGCCAATCCCCTAGGACTGAAGCTTTCTTT
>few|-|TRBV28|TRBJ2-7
CASSLSPGPYEQYF
TGTGCCAGCAGTTTAAGTCCGGGACCATACGAGCAGTACTTC
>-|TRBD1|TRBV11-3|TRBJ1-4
CASSLTGQGGLKLFF
TGTGCCAGCAGCCTCACGGGACAGGGGGGGCTGAAACTGTTTTTT
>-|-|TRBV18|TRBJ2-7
CASSPRGHRAYEQYF
TGTGCCAGCTCACCACGAGGACATCGAGCCTACGAGCAGTACTTC
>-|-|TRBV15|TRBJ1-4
CATSRGEGLHEKLFF
TGTGCCACCAGCAGGGGTGAAGGGTTACATGAAAAACTGTTTTTT
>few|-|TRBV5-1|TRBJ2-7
CASSLAEITSWEEQYF
TGCGCCAGCAGCTTGGCCGAAATAACTTCATGGGAGGAGCAGTACTTC